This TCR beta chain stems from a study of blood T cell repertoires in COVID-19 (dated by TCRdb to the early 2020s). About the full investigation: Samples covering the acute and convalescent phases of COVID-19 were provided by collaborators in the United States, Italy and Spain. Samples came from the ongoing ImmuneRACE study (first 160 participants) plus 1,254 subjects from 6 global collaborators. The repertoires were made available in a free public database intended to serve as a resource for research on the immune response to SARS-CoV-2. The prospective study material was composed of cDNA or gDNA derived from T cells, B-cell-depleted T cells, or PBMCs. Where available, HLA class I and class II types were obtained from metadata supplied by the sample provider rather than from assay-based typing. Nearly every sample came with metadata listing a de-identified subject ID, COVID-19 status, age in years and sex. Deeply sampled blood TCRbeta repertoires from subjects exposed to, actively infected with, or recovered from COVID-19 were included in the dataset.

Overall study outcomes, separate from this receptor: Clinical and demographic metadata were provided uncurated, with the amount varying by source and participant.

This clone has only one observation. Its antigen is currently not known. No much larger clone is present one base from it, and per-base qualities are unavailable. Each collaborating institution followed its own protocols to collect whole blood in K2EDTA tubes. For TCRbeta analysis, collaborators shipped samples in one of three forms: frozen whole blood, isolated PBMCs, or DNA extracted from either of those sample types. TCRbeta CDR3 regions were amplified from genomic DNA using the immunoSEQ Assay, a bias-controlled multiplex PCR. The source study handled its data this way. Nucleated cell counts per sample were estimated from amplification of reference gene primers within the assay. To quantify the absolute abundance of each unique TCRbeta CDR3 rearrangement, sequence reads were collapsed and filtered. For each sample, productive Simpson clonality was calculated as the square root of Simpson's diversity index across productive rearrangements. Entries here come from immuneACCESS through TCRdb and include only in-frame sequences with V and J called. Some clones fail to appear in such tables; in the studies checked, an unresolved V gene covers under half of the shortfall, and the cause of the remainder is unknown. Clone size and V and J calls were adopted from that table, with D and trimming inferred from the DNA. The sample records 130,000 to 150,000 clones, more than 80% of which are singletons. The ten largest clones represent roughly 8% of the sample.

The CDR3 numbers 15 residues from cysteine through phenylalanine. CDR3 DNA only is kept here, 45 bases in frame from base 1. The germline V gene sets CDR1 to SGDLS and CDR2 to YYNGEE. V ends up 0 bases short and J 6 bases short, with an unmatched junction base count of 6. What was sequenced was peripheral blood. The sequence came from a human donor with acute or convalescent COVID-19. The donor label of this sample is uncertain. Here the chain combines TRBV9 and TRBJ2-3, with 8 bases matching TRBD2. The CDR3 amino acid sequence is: CASSVANGGADTQYF. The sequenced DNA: TGTGCCAGCAGCGTAGCGAACGGGGGGGCGGATACGCAGTATTTT. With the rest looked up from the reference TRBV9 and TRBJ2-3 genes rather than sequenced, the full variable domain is DSGVTQTPKHLITATGQRVTLRCSPRSGDLSVYWYQQSLDQGLQFLIQYYNGEERAKGNILERFSAQQFPDLHSELNLSSLELGDSALYFCASSVANGGADTQYFGPGTRLTVL.